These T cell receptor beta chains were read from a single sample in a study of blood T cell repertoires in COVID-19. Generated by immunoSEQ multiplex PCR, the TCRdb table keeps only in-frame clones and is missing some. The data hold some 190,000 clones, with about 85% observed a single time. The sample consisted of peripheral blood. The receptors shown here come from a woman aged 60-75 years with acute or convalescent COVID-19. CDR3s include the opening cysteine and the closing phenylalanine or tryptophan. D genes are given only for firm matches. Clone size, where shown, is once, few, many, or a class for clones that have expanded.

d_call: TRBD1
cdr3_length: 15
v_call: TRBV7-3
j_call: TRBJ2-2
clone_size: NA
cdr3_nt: TGTGCCAGCAGCCCTAGACAGGGTCAGAGCGGGGAGCTGTTTTTT
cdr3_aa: CASSPRQGQSGELFF

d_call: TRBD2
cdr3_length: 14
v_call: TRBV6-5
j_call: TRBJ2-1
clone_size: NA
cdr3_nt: TGTGCCAGCAGTCAACCGGGACTAGGAAGTGAGCAGTTCTTC
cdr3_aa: CASSQPGLGSEQFF

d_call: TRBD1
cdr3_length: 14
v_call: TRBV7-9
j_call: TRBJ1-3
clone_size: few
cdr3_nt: TGTGCCAGCAGCAACAGGGGAGCAGGAAACACCATATATTTT
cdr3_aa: CASSNRGAGNTIYF

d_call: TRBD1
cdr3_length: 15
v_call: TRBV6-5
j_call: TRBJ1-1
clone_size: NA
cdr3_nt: TGTGCCAGCAGTTACGGAAGGACAGGGAACACTGAAGCTTTCTTT
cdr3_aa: CASSYGRTGNTEAFF

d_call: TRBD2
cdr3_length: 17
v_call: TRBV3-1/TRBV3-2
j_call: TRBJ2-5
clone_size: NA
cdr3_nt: TGTGCCAGCAGCCAAGATCCGGGACTAGCGGGCCAAGAGACCCAGTACTTC
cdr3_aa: CASSQDPGLAGQETQYF

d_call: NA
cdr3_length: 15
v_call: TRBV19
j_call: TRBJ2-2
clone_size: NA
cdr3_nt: TGTGCCAGTCGCCTTGGGCCTTCTGGGACCGGGGAGCTGTTTTTT
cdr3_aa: CASRLGPSGTGELFF

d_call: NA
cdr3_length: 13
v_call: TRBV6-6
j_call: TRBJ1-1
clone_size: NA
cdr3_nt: TGTGCCAGCAGTTCCAGGGGATTCGCTGAAGCTTTCTTT
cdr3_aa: CASSSRGFAEAFF

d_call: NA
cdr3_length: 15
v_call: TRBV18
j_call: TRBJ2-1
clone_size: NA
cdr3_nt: TGTGCCAGCTCACCACCGCTTTCAACTTACAATGAGCAGTTCTTC
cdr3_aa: CASSPPLSTYNEQFF

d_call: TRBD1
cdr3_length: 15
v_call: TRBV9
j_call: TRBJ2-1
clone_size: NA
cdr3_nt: TGTGCCAGCAGCGTAGAGGGACAGCACTACAATGAGCAGTTCTTC
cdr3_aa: CASSVEGQHYNEQFF

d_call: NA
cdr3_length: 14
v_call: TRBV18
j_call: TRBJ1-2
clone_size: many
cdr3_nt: TGTGCCAGCTCTCTTAGGGCGGACAGATATGGCTACACCTTC
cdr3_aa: CASSLRADRYGYTF

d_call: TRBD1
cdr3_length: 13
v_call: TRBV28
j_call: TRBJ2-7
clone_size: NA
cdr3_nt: TGTGCCAGCAGTTTAATGCAGGGGGACGAGCAGTACTTC
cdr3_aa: CASSLMQGDEQYF

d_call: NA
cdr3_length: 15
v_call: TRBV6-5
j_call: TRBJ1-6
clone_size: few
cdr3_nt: TGTGCCAGCAGTTACCTTGACGGGATGAATTCACCCCTCCACTTT
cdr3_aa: CASSYLDGMNSPLHF

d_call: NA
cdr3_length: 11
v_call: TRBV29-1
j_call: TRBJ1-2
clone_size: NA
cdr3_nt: TGCAGCGTTGCAGGACTGGATGGCTACACCTTC
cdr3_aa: CSVAGLDGYTF

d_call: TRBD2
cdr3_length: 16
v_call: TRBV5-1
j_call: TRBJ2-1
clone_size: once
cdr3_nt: TGCGCCAGCAGCTTGGCTGCGGGAGTCGGCCACAATGAGCAGTTCTTC
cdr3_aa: CASSLAAGVGHNEQFF

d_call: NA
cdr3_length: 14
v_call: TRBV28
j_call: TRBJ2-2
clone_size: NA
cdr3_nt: TGTGCCAGCACAAAAAGTGGGGGGACCGGGGAGCTGTTTTTT
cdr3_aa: CASTKSGGTGELFF

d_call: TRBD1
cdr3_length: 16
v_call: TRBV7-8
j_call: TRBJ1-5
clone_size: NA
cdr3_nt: TGTGCCAGCAGCCCGGACAGGGGGCTTTTACATCAGCCCCAGCATTTT
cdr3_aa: CASSPDRGLLHQPQHF